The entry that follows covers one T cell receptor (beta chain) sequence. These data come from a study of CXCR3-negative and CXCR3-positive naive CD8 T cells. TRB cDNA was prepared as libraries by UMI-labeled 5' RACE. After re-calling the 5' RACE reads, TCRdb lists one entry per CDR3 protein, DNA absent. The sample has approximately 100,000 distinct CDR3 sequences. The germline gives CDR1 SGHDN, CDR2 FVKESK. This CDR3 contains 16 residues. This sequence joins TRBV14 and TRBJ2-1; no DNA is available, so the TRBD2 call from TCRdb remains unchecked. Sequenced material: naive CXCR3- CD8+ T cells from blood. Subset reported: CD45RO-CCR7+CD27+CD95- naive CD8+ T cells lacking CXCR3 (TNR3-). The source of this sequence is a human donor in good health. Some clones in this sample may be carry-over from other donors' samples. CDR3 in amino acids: CASSPSGSRSYNEQFF.